This T cell receptor (beta chain) originates from a study of beta chain features in type 1 diabetes. Isolated RNA was reverse transcribed in full, so expressed TCRB transcripts were sequenced. Generated by immunoSEQ multiplex PCR, the TCRdb table keeps only in-frame clones and is missing some. The data show hundreds of thousands of clones, roughly an eighth seen once. Trimming cost V 3 bases and J 2 bases; bases outside gene matches: 5. Germline V gives CDR1 SQVTM, CDR2 ANQGSEA. The CDR3 has 15 amino acids. The J gene is TRBJ1-4, the V gene TRBV29-1; 8 nucleotides line up with TRBD1. This receptor was obtained from a man aged 18 to 30 in good health. Material: naive CD4+ T cells from blood. In DNA form, the CDR3 reads TGCAGCGTTGAGCTAGACAGGGGCACTAATGAAAAACTGTTTTTT. It yields the protein CSVELDRGTNEKLFF.